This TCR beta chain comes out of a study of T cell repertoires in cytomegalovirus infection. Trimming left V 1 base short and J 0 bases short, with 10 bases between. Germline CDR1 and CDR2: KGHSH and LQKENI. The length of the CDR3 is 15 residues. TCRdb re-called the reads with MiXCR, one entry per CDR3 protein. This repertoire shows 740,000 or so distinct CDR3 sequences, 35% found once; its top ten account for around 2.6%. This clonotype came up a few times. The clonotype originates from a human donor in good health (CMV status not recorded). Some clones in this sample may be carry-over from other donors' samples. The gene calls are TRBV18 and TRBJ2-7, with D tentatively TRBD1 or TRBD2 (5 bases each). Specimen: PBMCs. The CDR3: CASSPRVGTSYEQYF. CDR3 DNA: TGTGCCAGCTCACCACGTGTCGGGACCTCCTACGAGCAGTACTTC. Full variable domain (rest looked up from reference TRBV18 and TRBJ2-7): NAGVMQNPRHLVRRRGQEARLRCSPMKGHSHVYWYRQLPEEGLKFMVYLQKENIIDESGMPKERFSAEFPKEGPSILRIQQVVRGDSAAYFCASSPRVGTSYEQYFGPGTRLTVT.